Sequencing of this TCR beta chain was carried out in a study of identical twins. In this sample, this clonotype turned up a few times. The trim removed 3 bases at V and 2 bases at J, leaving 9 bases unmatched. The CDR3 is 17 residues long. Through template switching, a universal primer site was introduced, and the cDNA contained unique molecular identifiers. TCRdb re-derived calls from the 5' RACE reads in MiXCR, one entry per CDR3 protein. This sample has about 530,000 distinct CDR3 sequences, with 20% to 25% found just once. These data are also associated with another study on yellow fever vaccine responses in identical twins.

Specimen: CD4+ T cells sorted from blood. This chain joins TRBV12-3 or TRBV12-4 and TRBJ2-3; 9 nucleotides line up with TRBD2. The clonotype was recovered from a young woman in good health. The CDR3 DNA follows: TGTGCCAGCAGTTTGGGACTAGCATGGGACACCACAGATACGCAGTATTTT. It yields the protein CASSLGLAWDTTDTQYF.